Here is one TCR beta chain with its context. This clonotype counts as medium-sized (0.01 to 0.1%). What antigen it recognizes has not been identified. No per-base quality is available; no much larger clone lies one base away. The method was PCR. TCRdb names NextSeq 500 as the instrument used. The raw public reads went through TCRdb reprocessing: fastp at Q25, MiXCR clone calling, in-frame beta chains kept. CDR3 protein sequences are deduplicated, and each keeps its most common genes and DNA. In all, the sample holds thousands of distinct CDR3 sequences, and approximately 30% of those were seen once. Of the sample, approximately 10% falls within the top ten clones. The record originates from a study of immune characterization of retroperitoneal liposarcoma (dated by TCRdb to the late 2010s). Input material: blood. This sequence was found in a female donor with retroperitoneal liposarcoma.

In nucleotides, the sequence is TGTGCCAGCAGTTCTCCCGGGACTAGCTCCTACAATGAGCAGTTCTTC. This encodes CASSSPGTSSYNEQFF. The chain was built from TRBV6-1 and TRBJ2-1, and TRBD2 aligns with 8 junction nucleotides. Trimming leaves V shorter by 5 bases and J shorter by 0 bases, with the junction holding 6 bases beyond the gene matches. In the germline V gene, CDR1 corresponds to MNHNS and CDR2 to SASEGT. There are 16 amino acids in the CDR3, from cysteine to phenylalanine inclusive. Kept here is only the CDR3 DNA, which spans 48 bases and is read in frame from base 1.